This T cell receptor beta chain is from a study of T cell responses to AZD1222 COVID-19 vaccine. With respect to this clone: The target antigen is unknown.

Study observations and caveats: Only a handful of people who got AZD1222 tested seropositive at baseline.

Germline-derived CDR1 and CDR2 are MNHEY and SVGEGT. The trim removed 2 bases at V and 6 bases at J, leaving 6 bases unmatched. CDR3 length equals 14 residues. Sequencing was performed with immunoSEQ multiplex PCR; in TCRdb, only in-frame clones are kept and a portion is missing. This sample has 150,000 or so clones, with just over 90% found just once. The chain joins TRBV6-2 or TRBV6-3 to TRBJ1-2; the match to TRBD1 covers 7 bases. This clonotype was obtained from an adult who received the AZD1222 COVID-19 vaccine. The sample here was peripheral blood, taken 28 days after the second AZD1222 dose. CDR3 amino acids: CASSYVKGADGYTF. The CDR3 nucleotides are TGTGCCAGCAGTTACGTGAAGGGGGCGGATGGCTACACCTTC.